This T cell receptor beta chain is drawn from a study of T-cell reconstitution after alpha-beta-depleted transplantation in children. During its preparation, the TCRbeta library received unique molecular identifiers. TCRdb ran MiXCR on the PCR reads and lists one entry per CDR3 protein. The sample lists about 540,000 distinct CDR3 sequences, around 17% occurring once. This CDR3 contains 20 residues. Losses at the gene ends were 3 bases for V and 3 bases for J; bases not matched to a gene: 20. Germline loops: CDR1 MGHRA, CDR2 YSYEKL. There are a few counts of this clonotype. The V gene is TRBV4-1, the J gene TRBJ2-7, with 10 bases matching TRBD2. Material: PBMCs from the stem cell graft donor, obtained from the stem cell graft. The receptor comes from a human donor who donated a stem cell graft to a child with acute lymphoblastic leukemia. The CDR3 loop reads CASSHPRPTSGTVANYEQYF. The CDR3, as DNA: TGCGCCAGCAGCCACCCACGACCTACTAGCGGGACCGTCGCTAACTACGAGCAGTACTTC.